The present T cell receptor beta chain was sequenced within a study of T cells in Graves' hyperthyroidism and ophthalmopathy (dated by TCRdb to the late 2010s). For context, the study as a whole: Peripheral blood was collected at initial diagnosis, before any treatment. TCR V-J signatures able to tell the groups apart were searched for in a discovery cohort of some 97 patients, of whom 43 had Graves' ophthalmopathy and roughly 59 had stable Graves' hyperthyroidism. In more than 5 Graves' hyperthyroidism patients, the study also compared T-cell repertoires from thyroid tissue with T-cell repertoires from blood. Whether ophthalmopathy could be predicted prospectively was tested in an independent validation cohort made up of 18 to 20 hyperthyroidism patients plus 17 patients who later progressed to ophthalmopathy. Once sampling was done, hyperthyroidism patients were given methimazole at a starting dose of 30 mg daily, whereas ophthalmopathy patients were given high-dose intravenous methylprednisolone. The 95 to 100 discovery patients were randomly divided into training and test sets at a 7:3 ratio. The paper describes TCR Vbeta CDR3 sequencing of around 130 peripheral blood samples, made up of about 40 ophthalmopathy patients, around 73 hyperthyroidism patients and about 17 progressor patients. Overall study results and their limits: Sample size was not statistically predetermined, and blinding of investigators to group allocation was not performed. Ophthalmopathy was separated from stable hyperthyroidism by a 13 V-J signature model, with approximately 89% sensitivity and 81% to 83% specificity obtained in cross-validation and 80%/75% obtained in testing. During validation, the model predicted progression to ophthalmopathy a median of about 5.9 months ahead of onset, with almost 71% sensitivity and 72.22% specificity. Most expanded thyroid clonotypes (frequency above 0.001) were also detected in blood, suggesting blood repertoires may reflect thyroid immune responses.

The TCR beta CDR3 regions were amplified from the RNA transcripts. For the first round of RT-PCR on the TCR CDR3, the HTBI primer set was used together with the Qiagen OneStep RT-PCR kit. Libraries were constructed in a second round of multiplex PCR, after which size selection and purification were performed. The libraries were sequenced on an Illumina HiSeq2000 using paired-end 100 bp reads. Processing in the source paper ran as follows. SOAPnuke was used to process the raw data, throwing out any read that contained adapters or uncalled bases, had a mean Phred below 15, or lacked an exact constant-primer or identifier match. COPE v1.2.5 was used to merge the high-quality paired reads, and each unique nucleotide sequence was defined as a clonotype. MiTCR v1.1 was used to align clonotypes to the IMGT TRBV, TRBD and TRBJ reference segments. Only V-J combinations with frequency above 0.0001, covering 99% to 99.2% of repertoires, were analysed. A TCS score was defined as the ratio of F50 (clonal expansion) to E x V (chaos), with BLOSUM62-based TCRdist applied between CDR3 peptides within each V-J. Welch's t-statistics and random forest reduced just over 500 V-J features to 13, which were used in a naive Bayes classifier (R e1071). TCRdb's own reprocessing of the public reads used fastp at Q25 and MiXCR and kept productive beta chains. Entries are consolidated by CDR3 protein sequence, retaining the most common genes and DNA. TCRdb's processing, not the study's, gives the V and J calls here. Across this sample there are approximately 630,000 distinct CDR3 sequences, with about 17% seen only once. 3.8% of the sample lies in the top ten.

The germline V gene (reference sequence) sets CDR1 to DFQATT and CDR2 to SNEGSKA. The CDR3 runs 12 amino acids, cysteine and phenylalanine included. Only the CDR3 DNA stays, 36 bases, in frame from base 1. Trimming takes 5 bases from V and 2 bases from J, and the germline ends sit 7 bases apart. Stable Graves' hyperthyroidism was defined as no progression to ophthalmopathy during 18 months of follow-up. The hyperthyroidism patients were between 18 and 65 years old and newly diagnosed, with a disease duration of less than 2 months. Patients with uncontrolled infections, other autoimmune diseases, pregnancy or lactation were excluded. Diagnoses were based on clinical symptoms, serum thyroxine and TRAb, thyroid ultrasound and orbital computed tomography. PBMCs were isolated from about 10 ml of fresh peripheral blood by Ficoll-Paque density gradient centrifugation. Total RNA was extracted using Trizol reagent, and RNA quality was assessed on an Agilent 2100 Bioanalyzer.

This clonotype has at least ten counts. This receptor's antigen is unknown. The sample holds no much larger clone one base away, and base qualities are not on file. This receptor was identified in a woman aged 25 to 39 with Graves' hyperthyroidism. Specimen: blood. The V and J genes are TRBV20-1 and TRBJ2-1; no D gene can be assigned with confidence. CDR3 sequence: CSAEDAYNEQFF. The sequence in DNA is TGCAGTGCTGAGGACGCCTACAATGAGCAGTTCTTC.